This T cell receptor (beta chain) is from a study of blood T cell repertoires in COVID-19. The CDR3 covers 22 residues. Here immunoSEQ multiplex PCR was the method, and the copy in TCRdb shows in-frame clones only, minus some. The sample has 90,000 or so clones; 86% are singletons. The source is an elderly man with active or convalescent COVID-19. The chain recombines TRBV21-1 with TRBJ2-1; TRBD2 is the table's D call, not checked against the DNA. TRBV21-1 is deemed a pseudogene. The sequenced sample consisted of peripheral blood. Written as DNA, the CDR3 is TGTGCCAGCAGCAAAAGGGGACGGACTAGATACAAACTAGCGGGATCCTACAATGAGCAGTTCTTC. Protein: CASSKRGRTRYKLAGSYNEQFF.